What follows is one T cell receptor (beta chain) and its context. Antigen specificity is unknown. The record originates from a study of synovial regulatory T cells in juvenile arthritis. Study in general: Over 5 patients were on methotrexate and three were untreated.

General study findings and limits: Largely private between patients, iaTreg TCR repertoires showed partial overlap with synovial Teff and blood CPL repertoires. Compared with other blood Treg cells, inflammation-associated Treg cells had reduced TCR diversity.

Clones were sequenced by immunoSEQ multiplex PCR, and TCRdb holds only the in-frame ones, with some missing. This sample's table reports around 9,900 clones. The CDR3 contains 15 residues. Nucleotide data are not available. Germline CDR1 reads MDHEN; CDR2 reads SYDVKM. Donors were approximately eleven juvenile idiopathic arthritis patients with active disease, 3 polyarticular and 8 oligoarticular. The sample taken for sequencing was Treg cells from blood. Noted subset: remaining (HLA-DR-negative) circulating blood Treg cells. The clonotype was recovered from a donor between 2 and 35 years old with juvenile idiopathic arthritis. The chain joins TRBV28 to TRBJ2-1; the D call of TRBD2 rests on TCRdb alone, since no DNA is present to check it. The CDR3 sequence is CASSPGLAGGNEQFF.